Listed below are T cell receptor beta chains from one sample, sequenced in a study of immune reconstitution after stem cell transplant in scleroderma. TCRdb re-called the RT-PCR reads with MiXCR, one entry per CDR3 protein. The table shows around 1,500 distinct CDR3 sequences, with 8.7% occurring only once. The sample here was taken before or after autologous hematopoietic stem cell transplantation (not recorded which). All receptors derive from a female donor with systemic sclerosis. Both conserved end residues are part of each CDR3. The D gene is left open where the match is weak. Only some rows state a clone size, as once, few, many or a class for expanded clones.

j_call	clone_size	d_call	v_call	cdr3_nt	cdr3_aa
TRBJ1-1	-	-	TRBV18	TGTGCCAGCTCACCACGGGAGGGGATGAACACTGAAGCTTTCTTT	CASSPREGMNTEAFF
TRBJ1-1	-	-	TRBV13	TGTGCCAGCAGCCGAGCGCGCACTGAAGCTTTCTTT	CASSRARTEAFF
TRBJ2-2	few	TRBD2	TRBV7-3	TGTGCCAGCAGCCCTCCGAATAGCGGGGGGAACACCGGGGAGCTGTTTTTT	CASSPPNSGGNTGELFF
TRBJ2-1	-	-	TRBV29-1	TGCAGCGCCGGGGCCCCCAACAATGAGCAGTTCTTC	CSAGAPNNEQFF
TRBJ1-1	medium-sized	-	TRBV11-3	TGTGCCAGCAGCTTAGGTGCTGACAGGAACACTGAAGCTTTCTTT	CASSLGADRNTEAFF
TRBJ1-5	few	-	TRBV19	TGTGCCAGTAGCCCCGGAGGGGACCAGCCCCAGCATTTT	CASSPGGDQPQHF
TRBJ2-7	many	-	TRBV7-2	TGTGCCAGCAGTCCAATAGATCCCCTCTACGAGCAGTACTTC	CASSPIDPLYEQYF
TRBJ2-1	many	-	TRBV30	TGTGCCTGGGGGGCACAGAGCTCCTACAATGAGCAGTTCTTC	CAWGAQSSYNEQFF
TRBJ1-5	few	-	TRBV6-2/TRBV6-3	TGTGCCAGCAGCAACAGGGCGCCGCGCCAGCCCCAGCATTTT	CASSNRAPRQPQHF
TRBJ1-1	medium-sized	-	TRBV18	TGTGCCAGCTCACCGAGCCAAGGGGGGGCTACGATGTTGAACACTGAAGCTTTCTTT	CASSPSQGGATMLNTEAFF
TRBJ2-1	few	-	TRBV20-1	TGCAGTGCTAGGGGTGGGAAAAGTCACAATGAGCAGTTCTTC	CSARGGKSHNEQFF
TRBJ2-5	few	-	TRBV29-1	TGCAGCGTTGTAAGAGGGAGGCAGCAAGAGACCCAGTACTTC	CSVVRGRQQETQYF
TRBJ1-1	-	TRBD1	TRBV7-3	TGTGCCAGCAGCCGGGGACAGGACACTGAAGCTTTCTTT	CASSRGQDTEAFF
TRBJ2-3	large	-	TRBV5-1	TGCGCCAGCAGCGCCGGCCAAAACCCGTACACAGATACGCAGTATTTT	CASSAGQNPYTDTQYF
TRBJ2-7	medium-sized	TRBD2	TRBV7-9	TGTGCCAGCAGCGTCCAAAGAAGGGAGGGGAATTACGAGCAGTACTTC	CASSVQRREGNYEQYF
TRBJ1-1	few	-	TRBV4-3	TGCGCCAGCAGCCAAGGGCAGGGCTACACTGAAGCTTTCTTT	CASSQGQGYTEAFF
TRBJ1-5	medium-sized	-	TRBV18	TGTGCCAGCTCACCCACATCAGGTTCTTATAGCAATCAGCCCCAGCATTTT	CASSPTSGSYSNQPQHF
TRBJ1-2	medium-sized	TRBD1	TRBV7-3	TGTGCCAGCAGCCCAAACCTCCTGTCCGGGACAGGGGGCGGCTACACCTTC	CASSPNLLSGTGGGYTF
TRBJ2-2	-	-	TRBV11-3	TGTGCCAGCAGCTTAGACCAGGAAACGAACACCGGGGAGCTGTTTTTT	CASSLDQETNTGELFF